This is a list of T cell receptor beta chains from one sample in a study of CD8 T cells in Susac syndrome. One entry per CDR3 protein, called by TCRdb with MiXCR from the immunoSEQ multiplex PCR reads. Here the sample spans approximately 100,000 distinct CDR3 sequences, about 95% being singletons. Specimen: CD4+ T cells from PBMCs. The source is a human donor in good health. Each CDR3 is given with its conserved first and last residue. The order of the fields is clone size, J gene, V gene, D gene, CDR3 DNA, CDR3 protein. D genes are given only for firm matches. Size values are once, few and many counts, or a class for expanded clones, and some rows have none.

NA | TRBJ1-1 | TRBV2 | NA | TGTGCCAGCAGTGGCTTAGGAGGGAACACTGAAGCTTTCTTT | CASSGLGGNTEAFF
NA | TRBJ2-6 | TRBV2 | NA | TGTGCCAGCAGGGCCGGTTTCAGCTCTGGGGCCAACGTCCTGACTTTC | CASRAGFSSGANVLTF
NA | TRBJ1-2 | TRBV9 | NA | TGTGCCAGCAGCGTAGTTGACAGCACCTATGGCTACACCTTC | CASSVVDSTYGYTF
NA | TRBJ1-6 | TRBV12-3/TRBV12-4 | TRBD1 | TGTGCCAGCAGACCCGACAGGGAGACTTCACCCCTCCACTTT | CASRPDRETSPLHF
NA | TRBJ2-1 | TRBV20-1 | TRBD2 | TGCAGTGTTACTAGCGGGGGAAAGGGTGATGAGCAGTTCTTC | CSVTSGGKGDEQFF
NA | TRBJ1-1 | TRBV23-1 | NA | TGCGCCAGCATTTTTCCGGAAGCTTTCTTT | CASIFPEAFF
NA | TRBJ2-3 | TRBV9 | TRBD1 | TGTGCCAGCAGCGCTCTGACAGGGATCACAGATACGCAGTATTTT | CASSALTGITDTQYF
NA | TRBJ1-4 | TRBV15 | TRBD1 | TGTGCCACCAGCAGAGAACGAGCAGGGGGTGAAAAACTGTTTTTT | CATSRERAGGEKLFF
NA | TRBJ2-3 | TRBV9 | NA | TGTGCCAGGTACTTTGCAGATACGACAGGAGCGCAGTATTTT | CARYFADTTGAQYF
NA | TRBJ2-5 | TRBV5-1 | NA | TGCGCCAGCAGCCCCCGCGCCGGGGAAGAGACCCAGTACTTC | CASSPRAGEETQYF
NA | TRBJ2-7 | TRBV28 | NA | TGTGCCAGCAGAGACAGGTTTTCCTACGAGCAGTACTTC | CASRDRFSYEQYF
NA | TRBJ2-7 | TRBV29-1 | TRBD1 | TGCAGCGTCGCCCTCAGACAGGGCTACGAGCAGTACTTC | CSVALRQGYEQYF
NA | TRBJ2-5 | TRBV24-1 | NA | TGTGCCACCAGTGACCCGACAGTGTCCTTTGGGACCCAGTACTTC | CATSDPTVSFGTQYF
once | TRBJ2-5 | TRBV20-1 | TRBD2 | TGCAGTGCTAGAGTTGGGTCGGGGACTAGCGGGGAAGAGACCCAGTACTTC | CSARVGSGTSGEETQYF
NA | TRBJ2-2 | TRBV12-5 | NA | TGTGCTAGTGGTTTATATATCGGGGAGCTGTTTTTT | CASGLYIGELFF
few | TRBJ2-7 | TRBV30 | NA | TGTGCCTGTGGACAGTCCTACGAGCAGTACTTC | CACGQSYEQYF
once | TRBJ2-1 | TRBV12-3/TRBV12-4 | TRBD1 | TGTGCCAGCAGTTTATTCCGGGACAGGGGTTTCTTC | CASSLFRDRGFF
NA | TRBJ2-5 | TRBV3-1 | NA | TGTGCCAGCAGCCCCGCTCCGGGACAAGGTCAAGAGACCCAGTACTTC | CASSPAPGQGQETQYF
NA | TRBJ1-2 | TRBV12-3/TRBV12-4 | NA | TGTGCCAGCAGCAAGGGGGACTATGGCTACACCTTC | CASSKGDYGYTF
NA | TRBJ1-6 | TRBV7-9 | NA | TGTGCCAGCAGCTTAGAGGAGGATTCACCCCTCCACTTT | CASSLEEDSPLHF
NA | TRBJ2-7 | TRBV19 | TRBD1 | TGTGCCAGTAGTACCGGACAGGGGACCTACTACGAGCAGTACTTC | CASSTGQGTYYEQYF
NA | TRBJ2-1 | TRBV5-6 | TRBD2 | TGTGCCAGCAGCTTCGATGGACTAGCGGGAGGAGGAAATGAGCAGTTCTTC | CASSFDGLAGGGNEQFF
NA | TRBJ2-1 | TRBV11-3 | TRBD2 | TGTGCCAGCAGAGGGCGAGGCGGGAGATACGATGAGCAGTTCTTC | CASRGRGGRYDEQFF
NA | TRBJ2-5 | TRBV12-3/TRBV12-4 | TRBD1 | TGTGCCAGCAGTTTCGGGGACAGGGGGCGCCGAGAGACCCAGTACTTC | CASSFGDRGRRETQYF
NA | TRBJ2-7 | TRBV30 | NA | TGTGCCTGGAGGGGGGGCAGCCGTGCACGTCAGTACTTC | CAWRGGSRARQYF
NA | TRBJ2-4 | TRBV5-4 | NA | TGTGCCAGCAGCTTGGTGGGTAGCGGAGTAGCCAAAAACATTCAGTACTTC | CASSLVGSGVAKNIQYF
few | TRBJ2-7 | TRBV25-1 | NA | TGTGCCAGCAGTGACGTATGGGAGCAGTACTTC | CASSDVWEQYF
NA | TRBJ2-2 | TRBV20-1 | TRBD1 | TGCAGTGTTTTGGACAGGGGGCGCCCCGGGGAGCTGTTTTTT | CSVLDRGRPGELFF
NA | TRBJ2-3 | TRBV5-6 | NA | TGTGCCAGCAGCTTGTCGGGCCGCACAGATACGCAGTATTTT | CASSLSGRTDTQYF
NA | TRBJ2-2 | TRBV5-1 | TRBD2 | TGCGCCAGCAGCCCTTTTACTAGCGGGGGGCCCACCGGGGAGCTGTTTTTT | CASSPFTSGGPTGELFF
NA | TRBJ2-7 | TRBV28 | NA | TGTGCCAGCAGTTTAAGTCCCAGGCTCTACGAGCAGTACTTC | CASSLSPRLYEQYF
NA | TRBJ2-1 | TRBV29-1 | TRBD1 | TGCAGCGTTGCCGGGACAGGAGTCGATGAGCAGTTCTTC | CSVAGTGVDEQFF
NA | TRBJ2-7 | TRBV29-1 | NA | TGCAGCGTCGGCCGGGACACGTACGAGCAGTACTTC | CSVGRDTYEQYF
NA | TRBJ1-3 | TRBV20-1 | NA | TGCAGTGCTAGAGATTCAAGGTCTGGAAACACCATATATTTT | CSARDSRSGNTIYF
NA | TRBJ1-4 | TRBV3-1 | NA | TGTGCCAGCAGCCAAGATCCCCAGAGAGCAACTAATGAAAAACTGTTTTTT | CASSQDPQRATNEKLFF
NA | TRBJ1-1 | TRBV29-1 | NA | TGCAGCGGCGCGAACACTGAAGCTTTCTTT | CSGANTEAFF
NA | TRBJ2-1 | TRBV29-1 | TRBD2 | TGCAGCGTTAAAAGGGGGCTAGCGGGAGTTAATGAGCAGTTCTTC | CSVKRGLAGVNEQFF
NA | TRBJ1-5 | TRBV27 | NA | TGTGCCAGCAGTTTTGGGGGGAAAGGACAGCCCCAGCATTTT | CASSFGGKGQPQHF
once | TRBJ2-1 | TRBV29-1 | TRBD2 | TGCAGCGTTGGACGGACTAGCGGGAGCTCCTACAATGAGCAGTTCTTC | CSVGRTSGSSYNEQFF
NA | TRBJ2-2 | TRBV29-1 | NA | TGCAGCGTTGCCCGAGTAACCCCCGGGGAGCTGTTTTTT | CSVARVTPGELFF
few | TRBJ1-5 | TRBV2 | NA | TGTGCCAGCAGCCTCAGAGAGAATCAGCCCCAGCATTTT | CASSLRENQPQHF
NA | TRBJ1-1 | TRBV2 | NA | TGTGCCAGCAGACCCCGGGGGCAGGTGAACACTGAAGCTTTCTTT | CASRPRGQVNTEAFF
NA | TRBJ2-2 | TRBV5-1 | TRBD1 | TGCGCCAGCAGCCTAGGACAGGGCGACACCGGGGAGCTGTTTTTT | CASSLGQGDTGELFF
NA | TRBJ1-5 | TRBV30 | TRBD1 | TGTGCCTGGAGTGGTCCCGGGACAGGGACCGGTCAGCCCCAGCATTTT | CAWSGPGTGTGQPQHF
NA | TRBJ2-3 | TRBV6-2/TRBV6-3 | NA | TGTGCCAGCAGTTACTCCGGACGGAACACAGATACGCAGTATTTT | CASSYSGRNTDTQYF
NA | TRBJ1-2 | TRBV12-3/TRBV12-4 | TRBD1 | TGTGCCAGCAGTGCCCGCCGGACAGGGGGCGGCTATGGCTACACCTTC | CASSARRTGGGYGYTF
NA | TRBJ2-7 | TRBV20-1 | TRBD1 | TGCAGTGCTAGACGTCGACAGGGGCTGAGAGAGCAGTACTTC | CSARRRQGLREQYF
NA | TRBJ1-1 | TRBV2 | NA | TGTGCCAGCAGCCGGGCCATGAACACTGAAGCTTTCTTT | CASSRAMNTEAFF
NA | TRBJ2-3 | TRBV4-3 | TRBD2 | TGCGCCAGCAGCCTGGGACTAGCGGGAGGGGGCACAGATACGCAGTATTTT | CASSLGLAGGGTDTQYF
once | TRBJ2-3 | TRBV9 | NA | TGTGCCAGCAGCGTTCAGGATGGCGCAGATACGCAGTATTTT | CASSVQDGADTQYF
NA | TRBJ2-5 | TRBV4-1 | NA | TGCGCCAGCAGCCAAGGGGTTGGCAGAGTAGGAGAGACCCAGTACTTC | CASSQGVGRVGETQYF
NA | TRBJ2-1 | TRBV6-4 | NA | TGTGCCAGCAGTGACCCCGCAGGGAAGCGGAATGAGCAGTTCTTC | CASSDPAGKRNEQFF
once | TRBJ2-5 | TRBV11-2 | NA | TGTGCCAGCAGCCGCATAAGACGGGGCGCAGGGGAGACCCAGTACTTC | CASSRIRRGAGETQYF
NA | TRBJ1-4 | TRBV29-1 | NA | TGCAGCGTTGTTTGGGGTGGGACGGAACTGTTTTTT | CSVVWGGTELFF
NA | TRBJ2-3 | TRBV4-1 | NA | TGCGCCAGCAGCCAAGATCAACTAGCCGGGTATACGCAGTATTTT | CASSQDQLAGYTQYF
NA | TRBJ1-2 | TRBV5-6 | NA | TGTGCCAGCAGCTTGTTTCCGGGCTATGGCTACACCTTC | CASSLFPGYGYTF